These 22 T cell receptor beta chains were all obtained from the same sample, sequenced in a study of cytomegalovirus exposure and HLA in healthy donors. The PCR employed 60 Vbeta primers together with 13 Jbeta primers. Assay used: immunoSEQ multiplex PCR; TCRdb lists only in-frame clones, some missing. The sample has about 98,000 clones, over 65% seen once. The sample was PBMCs. These receptors came from a man between 60 and 75 years old in good health and CMV-seropositive.

The rearrangement joins TRBV25-1 to TRBJ2-1; 9 bases line up with TRBD1. This CDR3 is built from 15 residues. CDR1 is MGHDK, CDR2 SYGVNS, per germline. The V and J ends lost 5 bases and 3 bases, in that order; junction bases with no gene match: 5. The CDR3, as DNA: TGTGCCAGCAGTTCGTGGACAGGGGTCTACAATGAGCAGTTCTTC. Amino acids: CASSSWTGVYNEQFF.

A single count supports this clone. The V call is TRBV30, the J call TRBJ1-2, with 8 nucleotides matching TRBD1. J was trimmed by 4 bases and V by 3 bases; bases with no gene match: 7. The CDR3 loop spans 14 amino acids. Germline CDR1 reads GTSNPN; CDR2 reads SVGIG (reference sequence). The CDR3 reads CAWSPDRVVYGYTF. In DNA, the CDR3 is TGTGCCTGGAGCCCGGACAGGGTGGTCTATGGCTACACCTTC.

On this clone: A read error may account for a junction end that differs from germline. V and J are TRBV7-7 and TRBJ1-1, with D unresolved. In germline, CDR1 is SSHAT, CDR2 FNYEAQ (reference sequence). The CDR3 sequence is 13 residues long. The CDR3 loop is CASSLVQNTEAFF. DNA for the CDR3: TGTGCTAGCAGCTTAGTTCAGAACACTGAAGCTTTCTTT.

This chain joins TRBV7-9 and TRBJ1-2; D possibly corresponds to TRBD1 (5 bases). Per germline, CDR1 SEHNR and CDR2 FQNEAQ (reference sequence). The CDR3 is made up of 14 amino acids. With 5 bases removed from V and 2 bases from J, the gap between germline ends came to 12 bases. Written as DNA, the CDR3 is TGTGCCAGCAGCCCTGAGACAGTCAACTATGGCTACACCTTC. This encodes CASSPETVNYGYTF.

The chain combines TRBV7-9 with TRBJ2-1; tentatively, D is TRBD2 (6 bases). Per the germline V gene, CDR1 is SEHNR and CDR2 is FQNEAQ (reference sequence). The CDR3 runs 16 residues. Trimming took 5 bases from V and 4 from J, leaving 18 bases between them. The CDR3 region is CASSPKEGLLYNEQFF. The CDR3 bases are TGTGCCAGCAGCCCAAAGGAAGGACTACTATACAATGAGCAGTTCTTC.

The table lists this clone with a count of one. The chain carries TRBV6-5 and TRBJ1-4; D is undetermined. Trimming pared 2 bases from V and 3 bases from J, leaving 4 bases between. Germline CDR1 and CDR2: MNHEY and SVGAGI. The CDR3 sequence is 13 residues long. CDR3 sequence: CASSYTANEKLFF. CDR3 DNA: TGTGCCAGCAGTTACACAGCTAATGAAAAACTGTTTTTT.

The chain carries TRBV5-1 and TRBJ2-1; TRBD2 aligns across 8 bases. The germline gives CDR1 SGHRS, CDR2 YFSETQ. V was pared by 0 bases and J by 0 bases, with 8 bases of the junction left unmatched. The CDR3 is 18 amino acids. CDR3: CASSLVAGGPSSYNEQFF. In DNA, the CDR3 is TGCGCCAGCAGCTTGGTGGCGGGGGGCCCTAGCTCCTACAATGAGCAGTTCTTC. Full variable domain (missing parts from reference TRBV5-1 and TRBJ2-1): KAGVTQTPRYLIKTRGQQVTLSCSPISGHRSVSWYQQTPGQGLQFLFEYFSETQRNKGNFPGRFSGRQFSNSRSEMNVSTLELGDSALYLCASSLVAGGPSSYNEQFFGPGTRLTVL.

This clone came up once. This chain links TRBV5-6 with TRBJ2-1; TRBD1 is a possible D gene (7 bases). V was clipped by 2 bases and J by 6 bases, with 18 bases between them. The CDR3 consists of 16 residues. Germline V gene lookup returns CDR1 SGHDT and CDR2 YYEEEE. DNA for the CDR3: TGTGCCAGCAGCTTCCCCCAGGGGGGCAAACTCAATGAGCAGTTCTTC. Its protein is CASSFPQGGKLNEQFF.

As to this clone: Other DNA sequences in the sample encode the same CDR3. The rearrangement joins TRBV5-4 to TRBJ2-1; 10 bases match TRBD1. CDR3 length equals 15 residues. V lost 5 bases to trimming and J lost 6 bases; unmatched junction nucleotides: 8. Germline V gene lookup returns CDR1 SGHNT and CDR2 YYREEE (reference sequence). Here the CDR3 reads CASSARDRGPNEQFF. For the CDR3, the DNA is TGTGCCAGCAGTGCCCGGGACAGGGGCCCCAATGAGCAGTTCTTC.

V and J are TRBV6-6 and TRBJ1-1; 10 bases map to TRBD1. Germline V gene data show CDR1 as MNHNY and CDR2 as SVGAGI (reference sequence). The CDR3 spans 16 residues. Trimming at V came to 7 bases and at J to 8 bases, leaving 16 bases not matched to a gene. The CDR3 is CASKSDSGTGAREAFF. The DNA of the CDR3 is TGTGCCAGCAAAAGCGACTCCGGGACAGGGGCGCGGGAAGCTTTCTTT.

The chain recombines TRBV7-2 with TRBJ2-3, with 10 bases lining up with TRBD1. The junction had 11 bases not matched to a gene; V was cut back by 5 bases and J by 3 bases. The CDR3 extends over 17 amino acids. Germline assignment: CDR1 SGHTA and CDR2 FQGNSA. CDR3 nucleotide sequence: TGTGCCAGCAGCCCAGCCGACAGGGGGCGGTGGACAGATACGCAGTATTTT. Translated: CASSPADRGRWTDTQYF.

This clone appeared a single time. CDR3: CASSYFSGQPQHF. The CDR3 nucleotides read TGTGCCAGCAGTTACTTCTCGGGGCAGCCCCAGCATTTT. This sequence joins TRBV6-5 and TRBJ1-5; D uncertain. V lost 1 base and J lost 7, with 8 bases in between. CDR1 MNHEY and CDR2 SVGAGI come from the germline V gene. CDR3 length: 13 amino acids.

This clone turned up a few times. This chain connects TRBV27 to TRBJ1-4; perhaps TRBD1 as D (5 bases). V lost 5 bases, J lost 1 base, and 11 bases lay in between. CDR3 size: 15 residues. Germline V gene sequence: CDR1 MNHEY, CDR2 SMNVEV (reference sequence). This CDR3 reads CASSQGVKTNEKLFF. The CDR3 region has the DNA TGTGCCAGCAGTCAGGGCGTGAAAACTAATGAAAAACTGTTTTTT.

The CDR3 DNA reads as TGCGCCAGCAGCTTACAGGGGACCGGGGAGCTGTTTTTT. Translated: CASSLQGTGELFF. The rearrangement links TRBV5-1 to TRBJ2-2, with 7 nucleotides matching TRBD1. Germline CDR1 SGHRS, CDR2 YFSETQ. The CDR3 spans 13 residues. V shed 2 bases and J 5 bases; nucleotides not matched to a gene: 0.

This chain links TRBV23-1 with TRBJ2-7, with a tentative D call TRBD1 (7 bases). TRBV23-1 counts as an open reading frame of uncertain function. The V end was cut by 6 bases, the J end by 0 bases, with 12 bases between. The CDR3 has 14 residues. DNA of the CDR3: TGCGCCAGCAGCCGGAGGGACAGCTCCTACGAGCAGTACTTC. Amino acid sequence: CASSRRDSSYEQYF.

The rearrangement uses TRBV9 and TRBJ2-5; 7 nucleotides agree with TRBD2. The CDR3 sequence is 14 residues long. Germline values: CDR1 SGDLS, CDR2 YYNGEE. V shed 0 bases, J shed 4 bases, and the junction held 3 bases outside the gene matches. DNA of the CDR3: TGTGCCAGCAGCGTAGGGGAGGGGACAGAGACCCAGTACTTC. Encoded protein: CASSVGEGTETQYF.

This chain links TRBV2 with TRBJ2-7, with D perhaps TRBD1 (5 bases). Germline CDR1 is SNHLY and CDR2 is FYNNEI. The V and J ends lost 8 bases and 6 bases respectively, with 11 bases between them. The CDR3 runs 11 residues. This chain's CDR3 is CASGAGLEQYF. CDR3 nucleotide sequence: TGTGCCAGCGGTGCAGGGCTCGAGCAGTACTTC. The full variable domain, with the rest looked up from reference TRBV2 and TRBJ2-7, is EPEVTQTPSHQVTQMGQEVILRCVPISNHLYFYWYRQILGQKVEFLVSFYNNEISEKSEIFDDQFSVERPDGSNFTLKIRSTKLEDSAMYFCASGAGLEQYFGPGTRLTVT.

V is TRBV9 and J is TRBJ2-3; 7 nucleotides match TRBD2. Trimming took 7 bases from V and 8 from J; bases not matched to a gene: 10. This CDR3 has 13 amino acids. Germline V lookup: CDR1 SGDLS, CDR2 YYNGEE. CDR3 sequence reads: CASSGTKDGTQYF. The DNA of the CDR3 is TGTGCCAGCTCCGGGACTAAAGACGGTACGCAGTATTTT. The variable domain in full, completed from reference TRBV9 and TRBJ2-3, reads DSGVTQTPKHLITATGQRVTLRCSPRSGDLSVYWYQQSLDQGLQFLIQYYNGEERAKGNILERFSAQQFPDLHSELNLSSLELGDSALYFCASSGTKDGTQYFGPGTRLTVL.

This chain joins TRBV10-3 and TRBJ2-7; TRBD1 matches 9 bases. Germline V gene sequence: CDR1 ENHRY, CDR2 SYGVKD. The V segment lost 10 bases and the J segment 5 bases; nucleotides outside the gene matches: 6. CDR3 size: 12 residues. The CDR3 reads CATRTGVHEQYF. The CDR3 DNA follows: TGTGCCACAAGGACAGGGGTACACGAGCAGTACTTC.

The chain uses TRBV9 and TRBJ2-1; 11 bases match TRBD2. With V trimmed by 0 bases and J by 9 bases, 5 bases remained unmatched. The CDR3 consists of 15 residues. Germline V CDR1 and CDR2: SGDLS, YYNGEE. The CDR3 DNA sequence: TGTGCCAGCAGCGTAGAGGTTAGCGGGGGGGGTGAGCAGTTCTTC. It translates to CASSVEVSGGGEQFF.

V is TRBV7-3 and J is TRBJ1-6, with D unclear. V was pared by 2 bases and J by 8 bases, with 16 bases between. This CDR3 spans 16 amino acids. Germline loops: CDR1 SGHTA, CDR2 FQGTGA. For the CDR3, the DNA is TGTGCCAGCAGCTTAGGGCCGGGATTTAAAGATTCACCCCTCCACTTT. It specifies CASSLGPGFKDSPLHF.

The chain recombines TRBV6-1 with TRBJ2-7; 8 bases are a match to TRBD1. The germline V gene encodes CDR1 MNHNS and CDR2 SASEGT. J was trimmed by 3 bases and V by 11 bases; bases with no gene match: 9. This CDR3 has 13 residues. In DNA form, the CDR3 reads TGTGCCTCCGACAGGGGACGCGGCTACGAGCAGTACTTC. Translation gives CASDRGRGYEQYF.